One sample yielded the 22 T cell receptor beta chains listed below, sequenced in a study of CD8 T cells in ankylosing spondylitis. Study-level results: Characteristic of ankylosing spondylitis blood, it appeared, was a TCR beta motif comprising several highly homologous variants.

What these receptors recognize is not known. Each CDR3 protein is one row after TCRdb ran MiXCR on the 5' RACE reads. This sample yields around 770,000 distinct CDR3 sequences, of which about 12% are seen a single time; under 0.6% belongs to the top ten. Input material: blood, either unsorted or a sorted T cell fraction (not recorded which). These receptors were collected from a male donor with ankylosing spondylitis.

This clonotype was seen a handful of times. The chain couples TRBV20-1 to TRBJ2-2, with a possible D match to TRBD2 (5 bases). The CDR3 spans 11 residues. Germline V gene lookup returns CDR1 DFQATT and CDR2 SNEGSKA (reference sequence). The V end was cut by 5 bases, the J end by 6 bases, with 7 bases between. The CDR3 loop reads CSAQRAGELFF. The CDR3, as DNA: TGCAGTGCTCAGAGGGCCGGGGAGCTGTTTTTT.

The chain couples TRBV18 to TRBJ1-1; D is unresolved. V was pared by 3 bases and J by 1 base, with 6 bases between. The CDR3 extends over 13 amino acids. Germline CDR1 and CDR2: KGHSH and LQKENI. The CDR3 nucleotides read TGTGCCAGCTCACCGTTATCGAACACTGAAGCTTTCTTT. Protein: CASSPLSNTEAFF.

The rearrangement links TRBV29-1 to TRBJ2-2; 10 bases are a match to TRBD1. CDR1 is SQVTM and CDR2 is ANQGSEA in the germline V gene. This CDR3 has 16 residues. J gave up 4 bases and V 1 base, and 6 bases lay outside the gene matches. In nucleotides, the CDR3 is TGCAGCGTTGAAGCGTATGGACAGGGGGGCACCGGGGAGCTGTTTTTT. Its protein is CSVEAYGQGGTGELFF.

This clonotype was detected ten times or more. J is TRBJ2-1 and V is TRBV15, with a weak D call TRBD2 (5 bases). The CDR3 sequence is 16 residues long. V was cut by 0 bases and J by 9 bases, with 18 bases left in between. Germline CDR1 is LNHNV and CDR2 is YYDKDF (reference sequence). DNA for the CDR3: TGTGCCACCAGCAGAGATGGGAGAGCGGTGGAGCCTGAGCAGTTCTTC. Translated, it gives CATSRDGRAVEPEQFF.

This clonotype has a handful of counts. V is TRBV20-1 and J is TRBJ2-3; TRBD1 matches 12 bases. This CDR3 region has 15 residues. J was trimmed by 5 bases and V by 5 bases; bases with no gene match: 8. The germline CDR1 and CDR2 sequences are DFQATT and SNEGSKA (reference sequence). The CDR3 DNA reads TGCAGTGCTCGAGGGGACAGGGGGCGCAAAGATACGCAGTATTTT. Translated: CSARGDRGRKDTQYF.

This clonotype has just a few counts. The V gene is TRBV10-3, the J gene TRBJ1-1; D remains unclear. CDR1 is ENHRY, CDR2 SYGVKD, per germline. There are 14 residues in the CDR3. Deletions cut 3 bases from V and 1 base from J, with 9 bases between. The CDR3 DNA reads as TGTGCCATCAGTGACCCAGCTGAGAACACTGAAGCTTTCTTT. As protein: CAISDPAENTEAFF.

This clonotype was counted only a few times. The chain joins TRBV7-8 to TRBJ2-2; 7 positions match TRBD1. Germline CDR1 is SGHVS and CDR2 is FQNEAQ. Trimming at V came to 7 bases and at J to 6 bases, leaving 14 bases not matched to a gene. The CDR3 runs 16 residues. CDR3: CASTPFWQGTAGELFF. CDR3 nucleotide sequence: TGTGCCAGCACCCCCTTTTGGCAGGGGACAGCCGGGGAGCTGTTTTTT.

A note on this clonotype: It is likely a read error, because the conserved phenylalanine at the end of the CDR3 is missing. It is unclear where the CDR3 begins or ends on the DNA, so no DNA is shown, and the CDR3 is as TCRdb lists it. This chain uses TRBV6-5 with TRBJ2-7. The length of the CDR3 is 10 amino acids, counting both ends. CDR1 MNHEY and CDR2 SVGAGI come from the germline V gene. The CDR3 loop is CASSYSMGSG.

In its sample, this clonotype was seen once. This chain joins TRBV7-9 and TRBJ2-1; D perhaps matches TRBD1 (5 bases). The V and J ends lost 3 bases and 6 bases respectively, with 9 bases between them. Germline V lookup: CDR1 SEHNR, CDR2 FQNEAQ (reference sequence). The CDR3 runs 13 residues. CDR3 DNA sequence: TGTGCCAGCAGCTTCACAGGTCCCAATGAGCAGTTCTTC. Residues: CASSFTGPNEQFF.

V usage is TRBV5-6 and J usage is TRBJ2-5; D is possibly TRBD2 (6 bases). This CDR3 has 16 residues. Trimming shortened V by 4 bases and J by 2 bases, and 18 bases separated the two germline ends. Per germline, CDR1 SGHDT and CDR2 YYEEEE. The CDR3 DNA reads as TGTGCCAGCAGCCCGAGGCTACTAGCAGTTCAAGAGACCCAGTACTTC. This encodes CASSPRLLAVQETQYF.

The chain is built from TRBV5-1 and TRBJ2-7, with D perhaps matching TRBD1 (5 bases). V was clipped by 0 bases and J by 7 bases, with 11 bases between them. The CDR3 totals 13 residues. Germline lookup yields CDR1 SGHRS and CDR2 YFSETQ. CDR3 amino acids: CASSLEGPREQYF. The CDR3 nucleotides are TGCGCCAGCAGCTTGGAGGGGCCGAGGGAGCAGTACTTC.

The J gene is TRBJ1-4, the V gene TRBV20-1; 7 bases are a match to TRBD1. The CDR3 contains 13 residues. V lost 6 bases and J lost 6; bases outside the gene matches: 7. Germline assignment: CDR1 DFQATT and CDR2 SNEGSKA (reference sequence). The CDR3 here is CSAQGDGDEKLFF. In DNA form, the CDR3 reads TGCAGTGCCCAGGGGGATGGGGATGAAAAACTGTTTTTT.

V gene TRBV7-2 combines with J gene TRBJ2-7; D perhaps matches TRBD2 (6 bases). Trimming took 5 bases from V and 1 from J, leaving 15 bases between them. CDR3 length equals 15 residues. Germline CDR1 and CDR2: SGHTA and FQGNSA. The CDR3 DNA sequence: TGTGCCAGCAGCCCCATGGTCGCGGGGTCCTACGAGCAGTACTTC. This translates into CASSPMVAGSYEQYF.

This chain uses TRBV13 with TRBJ2-1; 10 bases match TRBD2. The J segment lost 0 bases and the V segment lost 5 bases, leaving 22 bases of the junction unmatched. The CDR3 is made up of 22 amino acids. Germline values: CDR1 PRHDT, CDR2 FYEKMQ (reference sequence). CDR3 loop: CASSRRPQRGGLYQSSYNEQFF. The CDR3 region has the DNA TGTGCCAGCAGCCGACGTCCCCAGCGGGGGGGCCTATACCAGAGCTCCTACAATGAGCAGTTCTTC. The full variable domain, completed using reference TRBV13 and TRBJ2-1, is AAGVIQSPRHLIKEKRETATLKCYPIPRHDTVYWYQQGPGQDPQFLISFYEKMQSDKGSIPDRFSAQQFSDYHSELNMSSLELGDSALYFCASSRRPQRGGLYQSSYNEQFFGPGTRLTVL.

V and J are TRBV20-1 and TRBJ1-2; 9 positions match TRBD1. The CDR3 is 14 residues long. Germline CDR1 DFQATT, CDR2 SNEGSKA (reference sequence). V gave up 5 bases and J gave up 2 bases; unmatched junction bases: 6. CDR3 DNA: TGCAGTGCTCCTCCTACAGGGGGCAACTATGGCTACACCTTC. It yields the protein CSAPPTGGNYGYTF.

V is TRBV7-2 and J is TRBJ2-7; 8 bases map to TRBD2. Germline lookup yields CDR1 SGHTA and CDR2 FQGNSA. V lost 0 bases, J lost 4 bases, and 8 bases stayed unmatched. This CDR3 has 16 amino acids. The chain's CDR3 is CASSLASSGTNYEQYF. The CDR3 DNA reads as TGTGCCAGCAGCTTAGCCAGTAGCGGGACGAATTACGAGCAGTACTTC.

This clonotype was counted between two and nine times. This rearrangement joins TRBV15 to TRBJ2-7; D remains ambiguous. Trimming removed 1 base from V and 4 bases from J, with 8 bases in between. CDR3 length: 13 amino acids. The germline V gene encodes CDR1 LNHNV and CDR2 YYDKDF (reference sequence). The CDR3 loop reads CATSRGHQYEQYF. The CDR3 DNA follows: TGTGCCACCAGCAGAGGACACCAATACGAGCAGTACTTC. Based on the CDR3 plus reference TRBV15 and TRBJ2-7, the full variable domain is DAMVIQNPRYQVTQFGKPVTLSCSQTLNHNVMYWYQQKSSQAPKLLFHYYDKDFNNEADTPDNFQSRRPNTSFCFLDIRSPGLGDTAMYLCATSRGHQYEQYFGPGTRLTVT.

The chain carries TRBV24-1 and TRBJ2-5; 9 bases align to TRBD1. V was pared by 4 bases and J by 5 bases, with 7 bases of the junction left unmatched. The CDR3 has 15 amino acids. Germline CDR1 and CDR2: KGHDR and SFDVKD. CDR3 nucleotides: TGTGCCACCAGTGAAGGGACAGGGATCTCGGAGACCCAGTACTTC. Translated, it gives CATSEGTGISETQYF.

This clonotype was counted only a few times. The gene calls are TRBV5-5 and TRBJ2-7; no clear D gene. Deletions cut 4 bases from V and 4 bases from J, with 12 bases between. The CDR3 sequence is 13 residues long. CDR1 is SGHKS and CDR2 is YYEKEE in the germline V gene (reference sequence). Written as DNA, the CDR3 is TGTGCCAGCAGCCTGGGGAACCAATACGAGCAGTACTTC. Its protein is CASSLGNQYEQYF.

This clonotype showed up many times. This chain connects TRBV29-1 to TRBJ2-3, with no clear D. Germline V gene lookup returns CDR1 SQVTM and CDR2 ANQGSEA. The CDR3 contains 15 residues. V was trimmed by 0 bases and J by 3 bases, leaving 13 bases between them. As DNA, the CDR3 is TGCAGCGTTGAAGACTTGGCCGGTCGGACAGATACGCAGTATTTT. Encoded protein: CSVEDLAGRTDTQYF.

In its sample, this clonotype was seen a few times. This chain uses TRBV15 with TRBJ2-7, with D possibly TRBD1 on 5 matching bases. Trimming pared 4 bases from V and 3 bases from J, leaving 10 bases between. Germline V CDR1 and CDR2: LNHNV, YYDKDF (reference sequence). The CDR3 covers 13 residues. CDR3 in DNA: TGTGCCACCAGCATAAGGCAGGGCTACGAGCAGTACTTC. Translating gives CATSIRQGYEQYF.

The V and J genes are TRBV20-1 and TRBJ2-1; D call uncertain. Germline CDR1 DFQATT, CDR2 SNEGSKA (reference sequence). V lost 5 bases to trimming and J lost 2 bases, with 10 bases between them. The CDR3 runs 13 residues. Here the CDR3 DNA reads TGCAGTGCTCCAGGACGCGCCTACAATGAGCAGTTCTTC. Its protein product is CSAPGRAYNEQFF.